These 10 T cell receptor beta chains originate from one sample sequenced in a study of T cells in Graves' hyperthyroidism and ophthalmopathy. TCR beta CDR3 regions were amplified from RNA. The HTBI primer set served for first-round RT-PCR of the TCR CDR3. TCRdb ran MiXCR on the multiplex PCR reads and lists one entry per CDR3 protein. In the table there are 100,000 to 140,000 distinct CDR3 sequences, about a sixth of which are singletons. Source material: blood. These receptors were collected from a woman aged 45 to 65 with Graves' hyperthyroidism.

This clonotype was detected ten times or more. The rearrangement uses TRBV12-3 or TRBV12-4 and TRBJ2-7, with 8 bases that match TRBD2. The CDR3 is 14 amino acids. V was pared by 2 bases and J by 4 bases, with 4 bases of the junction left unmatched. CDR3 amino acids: CASSLQLAAYEQYF. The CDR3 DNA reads TGTGCCAGCAGTTTACAACTAGCGGCTTACGAGCAGTACTTC.

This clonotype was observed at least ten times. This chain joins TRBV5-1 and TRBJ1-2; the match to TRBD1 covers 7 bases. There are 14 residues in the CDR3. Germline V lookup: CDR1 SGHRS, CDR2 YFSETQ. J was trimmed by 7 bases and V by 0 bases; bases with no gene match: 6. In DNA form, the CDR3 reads TGCGCCAGCAGCTTGGGTACAGGGGCCGGTGGCTACACCTTC. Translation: CASSLGTGAGGYTF.

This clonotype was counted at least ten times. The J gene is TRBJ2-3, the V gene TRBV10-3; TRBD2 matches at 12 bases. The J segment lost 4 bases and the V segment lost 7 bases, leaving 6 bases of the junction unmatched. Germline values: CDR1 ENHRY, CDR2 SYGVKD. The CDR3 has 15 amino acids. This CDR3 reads CAITRGLAGSDTQYF. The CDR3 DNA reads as TGTGCCATCACCCGCGGACTAGCGGGATCAGATACGCAGTATTTT.

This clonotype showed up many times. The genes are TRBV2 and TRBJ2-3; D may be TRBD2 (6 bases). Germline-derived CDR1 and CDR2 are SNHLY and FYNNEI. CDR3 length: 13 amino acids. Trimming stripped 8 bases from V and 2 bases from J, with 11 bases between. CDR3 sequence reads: CASSGETTDTQYF. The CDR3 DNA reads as TGTGCCAGCTCGGGGGAGACCACAGATACGCAGTATTTT.

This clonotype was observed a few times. CDR3 protein: CASSREAAIAKNIQYF. As DNA, the CDR3 is TGTGCCAGTAGTCGGGAGGCCGCGATAGCCAAAAACATTCAGTACTTC. The rearrangement links TRBV19 to TRBJ2-4, with 7 bases aligning to TRBD2. Per germline, CDR1 LNHDA and CDR2 SQIVND (reference sequence). CDR3 length: 16 amino acids. V was clipped by 5 bases and J by 0 bases; unmatched bases: 7.

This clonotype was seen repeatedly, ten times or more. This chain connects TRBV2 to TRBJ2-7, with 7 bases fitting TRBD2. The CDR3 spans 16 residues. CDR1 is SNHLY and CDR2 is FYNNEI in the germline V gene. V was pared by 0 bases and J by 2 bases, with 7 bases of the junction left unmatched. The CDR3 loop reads CASSEALGLAAYEQYF. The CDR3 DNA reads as TGTGCCAGCAGTGAAGCGCTTGGGCTAGCGGCCTACGAGCAGTACTTC.

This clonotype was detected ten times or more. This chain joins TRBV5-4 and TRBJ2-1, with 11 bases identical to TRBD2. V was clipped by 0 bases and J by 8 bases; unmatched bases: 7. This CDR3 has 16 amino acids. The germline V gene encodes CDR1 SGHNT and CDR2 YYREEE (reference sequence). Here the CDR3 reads CASSLEGLAVKDEQFF. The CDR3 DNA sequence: TGTGCCAGCAGCTTGGAGGGACTAGCGGTGAAGGATGAGCAGTTCTTC. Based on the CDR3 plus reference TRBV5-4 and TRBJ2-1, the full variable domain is ETGVTQSPTHLIKTRGQQVTLRCSSQSGHNTVSWYQQALGQGPQFIFQYYREEENGRGNFPPRFSGLQFPNYSSELNVNALELDDSALYLCASSLEGLAVKDEQFFGPGTRLTVL.

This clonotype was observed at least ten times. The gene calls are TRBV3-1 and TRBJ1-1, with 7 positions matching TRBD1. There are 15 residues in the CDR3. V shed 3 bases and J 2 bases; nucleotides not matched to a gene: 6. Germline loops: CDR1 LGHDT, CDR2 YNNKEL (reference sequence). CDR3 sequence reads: CASSQRQGRNTEAFF. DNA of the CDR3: TGTGCCAGCAGCCAGAGACAGGGTCGTAACACTGAAGCTTTCTTT.

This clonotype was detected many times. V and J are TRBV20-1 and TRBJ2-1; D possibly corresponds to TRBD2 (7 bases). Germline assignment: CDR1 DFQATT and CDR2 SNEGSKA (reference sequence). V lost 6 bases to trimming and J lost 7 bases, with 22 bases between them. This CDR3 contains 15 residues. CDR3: CSAPTRRGLGNEQFF. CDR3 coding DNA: TGCAGTGCGCCAACTAGGCGGGGGCTGGGGAATGAGCAGTTCTTC.

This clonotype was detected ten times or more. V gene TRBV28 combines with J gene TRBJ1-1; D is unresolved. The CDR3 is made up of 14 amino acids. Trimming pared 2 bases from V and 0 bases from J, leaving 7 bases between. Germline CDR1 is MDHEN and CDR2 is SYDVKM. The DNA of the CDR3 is TGTGCCAGCAGTTTAATGAGAATGAACACTGAAGCTTTCTTT. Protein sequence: CASSLMRMNTEAFF.